This T cell receptor (beta chain) was sequenced in a study of long-term antiretroviral therapy in people with HIV. The ends were cut back, 0 bases at V and 6 bases at J, with 14 bases in the middle. The CDR3 sequence is 15 residues long. CDR1 MNHNY and CDR2 SVGAGI come from the germline V gene (reference sequence). Per donor, a minimum of one pre-ART and a minimum of two post-ART PBMC samples were available. The libraries were made with immunoSEQ v3.0 at survey level. Each sample aimed for about 40,000-50,000 sequenced T-cell genomes. Clones were read by immunoSEQ multiplex PCR, and TCRdb kept only the in-frame ones, dropping some. The repertoire consists of around 20,000 clones, with 80% occurring once and the leading ten covering 11% to 15%.

The chain carries TRBV6-6 and TRBJ1-2; no clear D. This TCR was recovered from a woman aged 25 to 39 with HIV. The starting material was unsorted PBMCs, obtained 2.9 years after starting antiretroviral therapy. CDR3 bases: TGTGCCAGCAGTTACTCGGACCGAGTAACGCATGGCTACACCTTC. Translating gives CASSYSDRVTHGYTF.